Listed here are 5 T cell receptor beta chains from one sample, sequenced in a study of blood T cell repertoires in COVID-19 (dated by TCRdb to 2018 to 2020). Libraries were constructed by the immunoSEQ multiplex PCR assay. The table was pulled from immuneACCESS by TCRdb, which kept in-frame rearrangements only. Such tables lose some clones; where checked, under half of the loss comes from unresolved V genes, and the rest has no known cause. The sample table contains 40,000 to 55,000 clones; only one count was recorded for 83% of them. 16% of the sample is taken by the ten largest. Source material: peripheral blood. These receptors all stem from a middle-aged man with acute or convalescent COVID-19.

This chain uses TRBV2 with TRBJ1-3; 8 bases align to TRBD1. Germline V lookup: CDR1 SNHLY, CDR2 FYNNEI. V was pared by 7 bases and J by 3 bases, with 11 bases of the junction left unmatched. CDR3 length: 16 amino acids. For the CDR3, the DNA is TGTGCCAGCACCCCAAGAACAGGGGGTATTGGAAACACCATATATTTT. It is translated as CASTPRTGGIGNTIYF.

The chain employs TRBV19 and TRBJ2-6; 9 bases align to TRBD1. V shed 6 bases and J 3 bases; nucleotides not matched to a gene: 21. The CDR3 is 21 amino acids. From germline, CDR1 is LNHDA and CDR2 SQIVND (reference sequence). CDR3 sequence: CASSNYGGANRGRIGANVLTF. CDR3 coding DNA: TGTGCCAGTAGCAATTACGGGGGAGCTAACAGGGGGCGAATTGGGGCCAACGTCCTGACTTTC.

The J gene is TRBJ1-1, the V gene TRBV27; 7 bases map to TRBD1. CDR3 length: 15 amino acids. Germline loops: CDR1 MNHEY, CDR2 SMNVEV (reference sequence). V was pared by 4 bases and J by 3 bases, with 8 bases of the junction left unmatched. The CDR3 region has the DNA TGTGCCAGCAGTTCACCTGGAGGGACAGACACTGAAGCTTTCTTT. This sequence encodes CASSSPGGTDTEAFF.

The rearrangement links TRBV24-1 to TRBJ2-1, with 7 bases lining up with TRBD1. The junction had 6 bases not matched to a gene; V was cut back by 1 base and J by 7 bases. This CDR3 contains 15 residues. Germline V gives CDR1 KGHDR, CDR2 SFDVKD. CDR3 DNA sequence: TGTGCCACCAGTGATTTCGGACAGGTTGGGAATGAGCAGTTCTTC. Translating it yields CATSDFGQVGNEQFF.

This sequence joins TRBV24-1 and TRBJ1-1; TRBD1 aligns across 10 bases. The CDR3 is 15 amino acids. The V segment lost 7 bases and the J segment 11 bases; nucleotides outside the gene matches: 15. In germline, CDR1 is KGHDR, CDR2 SFDVKD. As DNA, the CDR3 is TGTGCCACCAGCTCCATCGGACAGGGGGGACCGCGGGCTTTCTTT. It is translated as CATSSIGQGGPRAFF.